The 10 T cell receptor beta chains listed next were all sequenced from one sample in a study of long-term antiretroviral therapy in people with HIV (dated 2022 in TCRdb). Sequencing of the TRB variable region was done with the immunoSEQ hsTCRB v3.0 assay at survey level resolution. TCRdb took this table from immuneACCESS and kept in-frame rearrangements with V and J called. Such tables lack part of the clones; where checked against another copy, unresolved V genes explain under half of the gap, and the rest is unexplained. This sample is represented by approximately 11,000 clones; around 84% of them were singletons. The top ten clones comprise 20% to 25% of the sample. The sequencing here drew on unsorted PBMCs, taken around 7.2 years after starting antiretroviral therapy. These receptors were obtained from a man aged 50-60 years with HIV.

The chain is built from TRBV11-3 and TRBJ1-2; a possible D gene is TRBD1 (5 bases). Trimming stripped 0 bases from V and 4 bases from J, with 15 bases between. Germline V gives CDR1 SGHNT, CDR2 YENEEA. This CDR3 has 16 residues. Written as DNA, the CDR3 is TGTGCCAGCAGCTTAGAGGGGCGACAAGGAGTCTATGGCTACACCTTC. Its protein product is CASSLEGRQGVYGYTF.

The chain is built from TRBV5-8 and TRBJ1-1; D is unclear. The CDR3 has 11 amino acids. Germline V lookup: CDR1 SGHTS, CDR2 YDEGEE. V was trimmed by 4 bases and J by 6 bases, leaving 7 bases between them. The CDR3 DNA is TGTGCCAGCAGCGGGAAACCTGAAGCTTTCTTT. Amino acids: CASSGKPEAFF.

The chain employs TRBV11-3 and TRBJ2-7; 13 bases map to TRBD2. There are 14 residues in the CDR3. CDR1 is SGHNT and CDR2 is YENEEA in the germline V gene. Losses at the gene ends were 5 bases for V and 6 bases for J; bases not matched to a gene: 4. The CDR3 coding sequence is TGTGCCAGCAGCCCGGGACTAGCGGGGAGCGAGCAGTACTTC. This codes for CASSPGLAGSEQYF.

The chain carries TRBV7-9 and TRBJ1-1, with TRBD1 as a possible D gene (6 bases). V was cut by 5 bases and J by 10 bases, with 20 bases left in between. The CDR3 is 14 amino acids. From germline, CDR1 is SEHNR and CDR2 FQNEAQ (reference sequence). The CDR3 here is CASSPTWTAPRAFF. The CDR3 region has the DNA TGTGCCAGCAGCCCCACTTGGACAGCACCACGAGCTTTCTTT.

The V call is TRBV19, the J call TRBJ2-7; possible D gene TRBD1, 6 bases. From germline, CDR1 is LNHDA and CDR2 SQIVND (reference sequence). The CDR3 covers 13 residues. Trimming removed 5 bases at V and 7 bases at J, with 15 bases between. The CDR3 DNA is TGTGCCAGTAGTGCACTTGACAGGCCGGAGCAGTACTTC. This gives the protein CASSALDRPEQYF.

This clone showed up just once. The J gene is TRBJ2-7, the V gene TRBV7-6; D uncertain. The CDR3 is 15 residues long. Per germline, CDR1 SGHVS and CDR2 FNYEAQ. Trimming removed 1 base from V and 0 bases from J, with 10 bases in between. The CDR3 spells CASSLGVGASYEQYF. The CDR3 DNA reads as TGTGCCAGCAGCTTAGGAGTTGGCGCCTCCTACGAGCAGTACTTC. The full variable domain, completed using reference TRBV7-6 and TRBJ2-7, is GAGVSQSPRYKVTKRGQDVALRCDPISGHVSLYWYRQALGQGPEFLTYFNYEAQQDKSGLPNDRFSAERPEGSISTLTIQRTEQRDSAMYRCASSLGVGASYEQYFGPGTRLTVT.

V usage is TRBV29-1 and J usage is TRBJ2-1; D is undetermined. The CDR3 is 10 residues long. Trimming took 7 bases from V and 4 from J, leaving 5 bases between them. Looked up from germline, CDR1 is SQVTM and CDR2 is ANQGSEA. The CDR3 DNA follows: TGCAGCGCGCTGTACAATGAGCAGTTCTTC. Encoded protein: CSALYNEQFF.

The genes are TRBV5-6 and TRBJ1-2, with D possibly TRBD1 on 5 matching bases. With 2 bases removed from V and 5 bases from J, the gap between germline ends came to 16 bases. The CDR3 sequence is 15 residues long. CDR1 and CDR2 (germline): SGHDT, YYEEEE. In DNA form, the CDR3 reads TGTGCCAGCAGCTTTCAAGGGACCGTCTTATATGGCTACACCTTC. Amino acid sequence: CASSFQGTVLYGYTF. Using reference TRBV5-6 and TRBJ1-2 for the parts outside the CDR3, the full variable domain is DAGVTQSPTHLIKTRGQQVTLRCSPKSGHDTVSWYQQALGQGPQFIFQYYEEEERQRGNFPDRFSGHQFPNYSSELNVNALLLGDSALYLCASSFQGTVLYGYTFGSGTRLTVV.

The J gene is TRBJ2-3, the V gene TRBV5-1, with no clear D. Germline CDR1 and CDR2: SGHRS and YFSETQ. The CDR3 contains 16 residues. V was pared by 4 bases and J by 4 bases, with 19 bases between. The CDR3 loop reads CASSPLHSSRADTQYF. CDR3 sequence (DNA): TGCGCCAGCAGCCCCCTTCATAGCAGTAGGGCAGATACGCAGTATTTT.

The chain's CDR3 is CASSPQRGVSNTGELFF. In nucleotides, the CDR3 is TGTGCCAGCTCACCGCAGCGGGGGGTATCGAACACCGGGGAGCTGTTTTTT. The gene calls are TRBV18 and TRBJ2-2; 9 bases line up with TRBD2. CDR1 KGHSH and CDR2 LQKENI come from the germline V gene. V gave up 3 bases and J gave up 0 bases; unmatched junction bases: 5. The CDR3 contains 17 residues.